The 26 T cell receptor beta chains below come from one sample, sequenced in a study of identical twins (dated by TCRdb to about 2016). Library preparation employed 5' RACE. Sequencing was carried out with an Illumina HiSeq 2000. TCRdb trimmed the raw reads at Q25, called clones with MiXCR and kept productive beta chains. When rows share a CDR3 protein, they turn into one entry using the most common DNA and genes. This sample gives a few hundred thousand distinct CDR3 sequences in total; more than 9% of them show up just once. Jointly, the top ten make up about 9% of the sample. Input material: memory T cells sorted from blood. Per the publication, the cell subset or site label means: CD45RO+ enriched T cells. These receptors all stem from a man aged 50-60 years in good health.

In this sample, this clonotype turned up a few times. The rearrangement links TRBV2 to TRBJ2-4; D is unclear. The CDR3 is 14 amino acids. Germline CDR1 SNHLY, CDR2 FYNNEI. V was shortened by 0 bases and J by 5 bases, with 8 bases between the two germline ends. CDR3 amino acids: CASSEADGENIQYF. CDR3 coding DNA: TGTGCCAGCAGTGAAGCGGACGGAGAAAACATTCAGTACTTC. Drawing the rest from reference TRBV2 and TRBJ2-4, the complete variable domain is EPEVTQTPSHQVTQMGQEVILRCVPISNHLYFYWYRQILGQKVEFLVSFYNNEISEKSEIFDDQFSVERPDGSNFTLKIRSTKLEDSAMYFCASSEADGENIQYFGAGTRLSVL.

The chain is built from TRBV10-3 and TRBJ2-3; weak D call: TRBD2 (6 bases). In germline, CDR1 is ENHRY, CDR2 SYGVKD. Trimming removed 8 bases at V and 4 bases at J, with 16 bases between. The CDR3 length is 14 residues. For the CDR3, the DNA is TGTGCCATCGGCGGCGGGCGGGGTGCAGATACGCAGTATTTT. This gives the protein CAIGGGRGADTQYF.

This clonotype came up a few times. CDR3 amino acids: CASSLTTGRATGELFF. CDR3 bases: TGTGCCAGCAGCCTCACCACCGGGAGGGCCACCGGGGAGCTGTTTTTT. The chain couples TRBV27 to TRBJ2-2; 8 bases agree with TRBD2. Germline CDR1 and CDR2: MNHEY and SMNVEV (reference sequence). The V and J ends lost 6 bases and 4 bases, in that order; junction bases with no gene match: 10. The CDR3 covers 16 residues.

This clonotype was counted ten times or more. The V and J genes are TRBV18 and TRBJ1-2, with TRBD1 matching over 8 bases. Trimming took 4 bases from V and 4 from J; bases not matched to a gene: 8. Germline lookup yields CDR1 KGHSH and CDR2 LQKENI. There are 15 residues in the CDR3. The DNA of the CDR3 is TGTGCCAGCTCACAGGACAGGGCTTTGGGCTATGGCTACACCTTC. Its protein is CASSQDRALGYGYTF. Together with reference TRBV18 and TRBJ1-2, the CDR3 gives the full variable domain: NAGVMQNPRHLVRRRGQEARLRCSPMKGHSHVYWYRQLPEEGLKFMVYLQKENIIDESGMPKERFSAEFPKEGPSILRIQQVVRGDSAAYFCASSQDRALGYGYTFGSGTRLTVV.

This clonotype was picked up many times. The chain joins TRBV5-5 to TRBJ1-1; D is ambiguous. V gave up 1 base and J gave up 0 bases, with 7 bases separating them. Germline lookup yields CDR1 SGHKS and CDR2 YYEKEE (reference sequence). The CDR3 covers 14 residues. The DNA of the CDR3 is TGTGCCAGCAGCTTGTCTGTCCTGAACACTGAAGCTTTCTTT. It specifies CASSLSVLNTEAFF.

In this sample, this clonotype turned up many times. The genes are TRBV27 and TRBJ2-1, with 8 nucleotides matching TRBD2. The CDR3 length is 15 residues. J lost 3 bases, V lost 3 bases, and 4 bases had no gene match. The germline CDR1 and CDR2 sequences are MNHEY and SMNVEV (reference sequence). CDR3 nucleotides: TGTGCCAGCAGTTTTGCGGGGGGTTTCTACAATGAGCAGTTCTTC. Translating it yields CASSFAGGFYNEQFF.

Many counts were recorded for this clonotype. The V gene is TRBV13, the J gene TRBJ2-7; maybe TRBD2 (7 bases). The germline V gene encodes CDR1 PRHDT and CDR2 FYEKMQ (reference sequence). The V end was cut by 0 bases, the J end by 5 bases, with 17 bases between. The CDR3 contains 16 residues. The CDR3 nucleotides are TGTGCCAGCAGCTTAGGGGCGGGGGCGCTGAGCCACGAGCAGTACTTC. This codes for CASSLGAGALSHEQYF.

This clonotype showed up just a few times. This rearrangement joins TRBV5-1 to TRBJ1-2; maybe TRBD1 (5 bases). With 0 bases removed from V and 8 bases from J, the gap between germline ends came to 14 bases. The CDR3 covers 14 residues. Germline V gives CDR1 SGHRS, CDR2 YFSETQ. The CDR3 DNA reads as TGCGCCAGCAGCTTGGACGGGGGGACCAGGGGCTACACCTTC. Its translation: CASSLDGGTRGYTF.

The chain links TRBV5-1 to TRBJ2-3, with a weak D call TRBD1 (5 bases). Germline CDR1 reads SGHRS; CDR2 reads YFSETQ. The CDR3 has 15 amino acids. Trimming pared 0 bases from V and 4 bases from J, leaving 12 bases between. CDR3 DNA sequence: TGCGCCAGCAGCTTGGAAGGGGTTGGCGCAGATACGCAGTATTTT. Translating gives CASSLEGVGADTQYF.

For this clonotype: A much larger clonotype is one base distant, so this may be a read error. The chain combines TRBV5-1 with TRBJ2-7; D uncertain. The germline V gene encodes CDR1 SGHRS and CDR2 YFSETQ. The V end was cut by 3 bases, the J end by 4 bases, with 11 bases between. This CDR3 has 13 residues. The CDR3: CASSSQWGYEQYF. The CDR3 DNA sequence: TGCGCCAGCAGCTCGCAATGGGGATACGAGCAGTACTTC.

This clonotype was seen many times. V and J are TRBV5-5 and TRBJ2-7; no reliable D call. Between the trimmed V and J ends, which lost 3 bases and 0 bases, there was a span of 7 bases. Germline CDR1 reads SGHKS; CDR2 reads YYEKEE (reference sequence). The CDR3 totals 13 residues. CDR3 coding DNA: TGTGCCAGCAGCTCCCAGAGCTCCTACGAGCAGTACTTC. It codes for CASSSQSSYEQYF.

This clonotype was picked up many times. The chain carries TRBV7-2 and TRBJ2-3, with D hard to call. The CDR3 loop spans 11 amino acids. Trimming left V 8 bases short and J 2 bases short, with 5 bases between. Germline V gives CDR1 SGHTA, CDR2 FQGNSA. This CDR3 is CASGFTDTQYF. The CDR3 region has the DNA TGTGCCAGCGGTTTCACAGATACGCAGTATTTT.

This clonotype was counted ten times or more. This chain links TRBV6-2 or TRBV6-3 with TRBJ1-2, with D possibly being TRBD1 (5 bases). V dropped 4 bases and J dropped 2 bases, with 8 bases sitting between them. The germline CDR1 and CDR2 sequences are MNHEY and SVGEGT. This CDR3 region has 13 residues. CDR3 nucleotide sequence: TGTGCCAGCAGTTCCGACAGAAACTATGGCTACACCTTC. Translated, it gives CASSSDRNYGYTF.

The chain combines TRBV7-2 with TRBJ2-1, with D tentatively TRBD1 (5 bases). This CDR3 spans 15 amino acids. Germline loops: CDR1 SGHTA, CDR2 FQGNSA. The germline V and J ends were trimmed by 1 base and 4 bases, with 11 bases remaining between them. The CDR3 protein is CASSLEGWVYNEQFF. CDR3 DNA sequence: TGTGCCAGCAGCTTAGAGGGGTGGGTATACAATGAGCAGTTCTTC.

The sample holds a few counts of this clonotype. The chain's CDR3 is CASSLLGGSVTYEQYF. The CDR3 DNA is TGTGCCAGCAGCTTGTTAGGGGGCTCCGTAACCTACGAGCAGTACTTC. V gene TRBV5-5 combines with J gene TRBJ2-7; 7 bases map to TRBD1. Germline V CDR1 and CDR2: SGHKS, YYEKEE (reference sequence). CDR3 length: 16 amino acids. Unmatched junction bases numbered 9, after V lost 1 base and J lost 2 bases.

This clonotype was found many times. V is TRBV11-1 and J is TRBJ2-1, with TRBD2 matching over 8 bases. The CDR3 has 19 amino acids. The trim removed 1 base at V and 2 bases at J, leaving 13 bases unmatched. Germline values: CDR1 SGHAT, CDR2 FQDESV (reference sequence). The CDR3 region has the DNA TGTGCCAGCAGCTTAGTAGGTGGGCGGGGGGATTCACCCTACAATGAGCAGTTCTTC. This translates into CASSLVGGRGDSPYNEQFF.

This clonotype came up a few times. The V gene is TRBV7-6, the J gene TRBJ1-2, with 9 bases that match TRBD1. Per the germline V gene, CDR1 is SGHVS and CDR2 is FNYEAQ. Losses at the gene ends were 5 bases for V and 5 bases for J; bases not matched to a gene: 9. This CDR3 is 15 amino acids long. In nucleotides, the CDR3 is TGTGCCAGCAGCCTAGAGACAGGGGGAACTTATGGCTACACCTTC. Amino acids: CASSLETGGTYGYTF.

This clonotype was found many times. The rearrangement joins TRBV20-1 to TRBJ1-2, with D perhaps matching TRBD1 (5 bases). Germline lookup yields CDR1 DFQATT and CDR2 SNEGSKA (reference sequence). CDR3 length equals 12 residues. Trimming cost V 3 bases and J 4 bases, with 9 bases left between them. The CDR3 loop reads CSASTRGYGYTF. Here the CDR3 DNA reads TGCAGTGCTAGTACAAGGGGCTATGGCTACACCTTC.

This clonotype was recorded many times. The rearrangement links TRBV7-9 to TRBJ1-2; 8 positions match TRBD1. Germline values: CDR1 SEHNR, CDR2 FQNEAQ (reference sequence). V trimming: 4 bases; J trimming: 8 bases; junction bases outside the gene matches: 9. The CDR3 covers 14 residues. The CDR3 bases are TGTGCCAGCAGCTCCTCCGGGACAGGATACGGCTACACCTTC. This sequence encodes CASSSSGTGYGYTF.

This clonotype was recorded a few times. This chain connects TRBV20-1 to TRBJ2-1, with unresolved D. The germline V gene encodes CDR1 DFQATT and CDR2 SNEGSKA (reference sequence). V dropped 3 bases and J dropped 0 bases, with 6 bases sitting between them. The CDR3 extends over 13 amino acids. This CDR3 reads CSASLDSYNEQFF. CDR3 DNA: TGCAGTGCTAGCCTCGACTCCTACAATGAGCAGTTCTTC.

This clonotype was seen repeatedly, ten times or more. The chain combines TRBV3-1 with TRBJ1-4; TRBD1 matches at 7 bases. Germline V gene lookup returns CDR1 LGHDT and CDR2 YNNKEL (reference sequence). The trim removed 4 bases at V and 5 bases at J, leaving 7 bases unmatched. The CDR3 has 15 amino acids. This CDR3 reads CASSPGGQLNEKLFF. Here the CDR3 DNA reads TGTGCCAGCAGCCCCGGGGGACAGTTAAATGAAAAACTGTTTTTT.

The chain uses TRBV20-1 and TRBJ2-7; D unresolved. This CDR3 spans 12 amino acids. Trimming removed 0 bases from V and 4 bases from J, with 7 bases in between. Germline V gene data show CDR1 as DFQATT and CDR2 as SNEGSKA (reference sequence). The CDR3 region has the DNA TGCAGTGCTAGAGATTTCGAATACGAGCAGTACTTC. Protein product: CSARDFEYEQYF.

The CDR3: CASSSQGPTYEQYF. The DNA for the CDR3 is TGCGCCAGCAGCTCGCAGGGGCCCACCTACGAGCAGTACTTC. This rearrangement joins TRBV5-1 to TRBJ2-7; D may be TRBD1 (6 bases). Between the trimmed V and J ends, which lost 3 bases and 2 bases, there was a span of 12 bases. There are 14 residues in the CDR3. CDR1 SGHRS and CDR2 YFSETQ come from the germline V gene.

This clonotype occurred a few times. V usage is TRBV10-3 and J usage is TRBJ2-7; no clear D. V gave up 4 bases and J gave up 0 bases, with 16 bases separating them. This CDR3 has 16 amino acids. CDR1 and CDR2 (germline): ENHRY, SYGVKD. The CDR3 here is CAISVSGAQSSYEQYF. Written as DNA, the CDR3 is TGTGCCATCAGTGTTTCAGGAGCTCAAAGCTCCTACGAGCAGTACTTC.

This chain joins TRBV20-1 and TRBJ2-3; 8 positions agree with TRBD2. CDR1 is DFQATT, CDR2 SNEGSKA, per germline (reference sequence). V shed 5 bases and J 5 bases; nucleotides not matched to a gene: 9. CDR3 length: 14 amino acids. The CDR3 is CSAELAVGVDTQYF. CDR3 bases: TGCAGTGCTGAACTAGCGGTGGGTGTAGATACGCAGTATTTT.

The gene calls are TRBV10-3 and TRBJ2-7; 12 positions match TRBD2. The CDR3 runs to 15 residues. J lost 7 bases, V lost 4 bases, and 8 bases had no gene match. Per germline, CDR1 ENHRY and CDR2 SYGVKD. The CDR3 here is CAISGASGGAREQYF. CDR3 DNA sequence: TGTGCCATCAGTGGGGCTAGCGGGGGGGCGAGGGAGCAGTACTTC.